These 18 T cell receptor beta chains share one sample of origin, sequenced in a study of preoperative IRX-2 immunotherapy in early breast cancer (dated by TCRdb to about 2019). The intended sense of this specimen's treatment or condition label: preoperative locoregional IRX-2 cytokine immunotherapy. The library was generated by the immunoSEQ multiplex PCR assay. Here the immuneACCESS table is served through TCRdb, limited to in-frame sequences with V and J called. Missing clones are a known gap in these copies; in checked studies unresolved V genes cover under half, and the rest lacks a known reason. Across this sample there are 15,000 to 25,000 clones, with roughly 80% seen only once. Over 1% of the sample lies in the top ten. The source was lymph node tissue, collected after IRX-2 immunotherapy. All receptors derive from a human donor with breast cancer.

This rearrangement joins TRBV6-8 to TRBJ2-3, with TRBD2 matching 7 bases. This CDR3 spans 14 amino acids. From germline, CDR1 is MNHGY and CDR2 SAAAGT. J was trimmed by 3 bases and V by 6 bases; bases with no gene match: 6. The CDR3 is CASRDLGGTDTQYF. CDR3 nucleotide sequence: TGTGCCAGCAGGGACTTGGGGGGGACAGATACGCAGTATTTT.

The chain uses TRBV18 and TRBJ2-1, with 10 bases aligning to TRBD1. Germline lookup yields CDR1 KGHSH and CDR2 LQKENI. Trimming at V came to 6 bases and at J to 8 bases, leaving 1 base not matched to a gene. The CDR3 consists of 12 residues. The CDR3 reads CASSGTGDEQFF. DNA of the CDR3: TGTGCCAGCTCTGGGACAGGGGATGAGCAGTTCTTC. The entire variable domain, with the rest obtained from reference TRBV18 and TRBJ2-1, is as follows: NAGVMQNPRHLVRRRGQEARLRCSPMKGHSHVYWYRQLPEEGLKFMVYLQKENIIDESGMPKERFSAEFPKEGPSILRIQQVVRGDSAAYFCASSGTGDEQFFGPGTRLTVL.

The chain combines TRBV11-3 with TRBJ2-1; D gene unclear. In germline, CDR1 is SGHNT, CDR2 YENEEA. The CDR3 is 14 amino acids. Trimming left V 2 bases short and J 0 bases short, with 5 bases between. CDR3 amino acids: CASSLSSSYNEQFF. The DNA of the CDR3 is TGTGCCAGCAGCTTATCGAGCTCCTACAATGAGCAGTTCTTC. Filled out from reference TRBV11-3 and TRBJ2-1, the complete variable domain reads EAGVVQSPRYKIIEKKQPVAFWCNPISGHNTLYWYLQNLGQGPELLIRYENEEAVDDSQLPKDRFSAERLKGVDSTLKIQPAELGDSAVYLCASSLSSSYNEQFFGPGTRLTVL.

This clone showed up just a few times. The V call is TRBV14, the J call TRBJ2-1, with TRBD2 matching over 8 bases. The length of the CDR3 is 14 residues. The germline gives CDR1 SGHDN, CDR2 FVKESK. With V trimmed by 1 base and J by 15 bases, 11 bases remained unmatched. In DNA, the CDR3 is TGTGCCAGCAGCCAAGGACTAGCGATTCACCTATTGTTCTTC. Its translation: CASSQGLAIHLLFF. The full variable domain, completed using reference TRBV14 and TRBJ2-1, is EAGVTQFPSHSVIEKGQTVTLRCDPISGHDNLYWYRRVMGKEIKFLLHFVKESKQDESGMPNNRFLAERTGGTYSTLKVQPAELEDSGVYFCASSQGLAIHLLFFGPGTRLTVL.

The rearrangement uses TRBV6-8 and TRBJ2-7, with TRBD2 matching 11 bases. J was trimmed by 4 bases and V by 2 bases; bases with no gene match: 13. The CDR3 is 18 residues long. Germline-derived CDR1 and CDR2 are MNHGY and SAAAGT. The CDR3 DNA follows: TGTGCCAGCAGTTACCATAACCCGGGACTAGCGGAACTTTACGAGCAGTACTTC. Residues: CASSYHNPGLAELYEQYF.

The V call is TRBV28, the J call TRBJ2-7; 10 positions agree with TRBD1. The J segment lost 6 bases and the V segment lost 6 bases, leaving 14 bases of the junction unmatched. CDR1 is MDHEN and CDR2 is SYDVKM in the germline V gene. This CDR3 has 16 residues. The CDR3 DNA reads TGTGCCAGCAGGCCACCCGAGGGACAGGGGTCCCTCGAGCAGTACTTC. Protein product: CASRPPEGQGSLEQYF.

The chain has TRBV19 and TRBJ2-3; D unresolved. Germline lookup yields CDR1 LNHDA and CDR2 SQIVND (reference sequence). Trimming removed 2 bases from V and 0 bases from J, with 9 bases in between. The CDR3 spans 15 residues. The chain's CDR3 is CASSISGLSTDTQYF. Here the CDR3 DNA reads TGTGCCAGTAGTATATCCGGCCTTAGCACAGATACGCAGTATTTT. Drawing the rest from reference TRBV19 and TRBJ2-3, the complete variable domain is DGGITQSPKYLFRKEGQNVTLSCEQNLNHDAMYWYRQDPGQGLRLIYYSQIVNDFQKGDIAEGYSVSREKKESFPLTVTSAQKNPTAFYLCASSISGLSTDTQYFGPGTRLTVL.

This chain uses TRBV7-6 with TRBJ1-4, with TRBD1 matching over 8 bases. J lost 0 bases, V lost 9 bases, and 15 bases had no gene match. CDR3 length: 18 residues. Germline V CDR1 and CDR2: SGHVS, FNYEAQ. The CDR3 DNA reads TGTGCCAGAAGCCTTGGACAGGGCCAAAACTCAACTAATGAAAAACTGTTTTTT. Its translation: CARSLGQGQNSTNEKLFF.

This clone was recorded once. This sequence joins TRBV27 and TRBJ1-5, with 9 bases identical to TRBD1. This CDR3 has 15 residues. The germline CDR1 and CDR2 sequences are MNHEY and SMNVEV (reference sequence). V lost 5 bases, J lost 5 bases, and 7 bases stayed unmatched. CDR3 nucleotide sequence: TGTGCCAGCAGTAGGGACAGGGAGGGCGATCAGCCCCAGCATTTT. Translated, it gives CASSRDREGDQPQHF.

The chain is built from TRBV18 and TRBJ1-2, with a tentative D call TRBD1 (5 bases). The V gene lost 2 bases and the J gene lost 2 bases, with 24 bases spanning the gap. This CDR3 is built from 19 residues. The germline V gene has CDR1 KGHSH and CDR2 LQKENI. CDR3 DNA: TGTGCCAGCTCACCAAAGGTTTCAGGGAGCCCCTCAGGGAACTATGGCTACACCTTC. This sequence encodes CASSPKVSGSPSGNYGYTF. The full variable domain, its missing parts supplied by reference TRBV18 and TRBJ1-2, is NAGVMQNPRHLVRRRGQEARLRCSPMKGHSHVYWYRQLPEEGLKFMVYLQKENIIDESGMPKERFSAEFPKEGPSILRIQQVVRGDSAAYFCASSPKVSGSPSGNYGYTFGSGTRLTVV.

CDR3 region: CASQPGTGFDEAFF. In nucleotides, the CDR3 is TGTGCCAGTCAACCGGGGACAGGGTTCGATGAAGCTTTCTTT. The chain is built from TRBV18 and TRBJ1-1; 9 nucleotides align to TRBD1. Germline V lookup: CDR1 KGHSH, CDR2 LQKENI. The CDR3 has 14 amino acids. V shed 9 bases and J 7 bases; nucleotides not matched to a gene: 12.

The CDR3 sequence is CASSGLGNTGELFF. The DNA for the CDR3 is TGCGCCAGCAGTGGGTTAGGGAACACCGGGGAGCTGTTTTTT. The chain uses TRBV10-2 and TRBJ2-2; no firm D call. This CDR3 is built from 14 residues. V was clipped by 4 bases and J by 1 base, with 7 bases between them. Germline V lookup: CDR1 WSHSY, CDR2 SAAADI.

CDR3 protein: CASSPNEGGRGDYEQYF. The CDR3 DNA reads TGTGCCAGCAGCCCGAACGAGGGCGGGAGGGGGGACTACGAGCAGTACTTC. The chain employs TRBV11-3 and TRBJ2-7; TRBD2 aligns across 9 bases. Germline lookup yields CDR1 SGHNT and CDR2 YENEEA. Unmatched junction bases numbered 14, after V lost 5 bases and J lost 3 bases. CDR3 length equals 17 residues.

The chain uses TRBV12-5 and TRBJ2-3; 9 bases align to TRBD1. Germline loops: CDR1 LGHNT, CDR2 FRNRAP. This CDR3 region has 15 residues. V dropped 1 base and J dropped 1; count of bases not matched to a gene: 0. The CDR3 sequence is CASGLGTGGTDTQYF. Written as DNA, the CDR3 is TGTGCTAGTGGTTTGGGGACAGGGGGCACAGATACGCAGTATTTT.

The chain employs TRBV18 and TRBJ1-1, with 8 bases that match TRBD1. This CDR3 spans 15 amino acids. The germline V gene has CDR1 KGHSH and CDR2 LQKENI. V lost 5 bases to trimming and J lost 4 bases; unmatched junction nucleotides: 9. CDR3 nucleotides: TGTGCCAGCTCAACTCAGGGGGCCTCGGGCACTGAAGCTTTCTTT. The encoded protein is CASSTQGASGTEAFF. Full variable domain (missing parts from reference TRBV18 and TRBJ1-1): NAGVMQNPRHLVRRRGQEARLRCSPMKGHSHVYWYRQLPEEGLKFMVYLQKENIIDESGMPKERFSAEFPKEGPSILRIQQVVRGDSAAYFCASSTQGASGTEAFFGQGTRLTVV.

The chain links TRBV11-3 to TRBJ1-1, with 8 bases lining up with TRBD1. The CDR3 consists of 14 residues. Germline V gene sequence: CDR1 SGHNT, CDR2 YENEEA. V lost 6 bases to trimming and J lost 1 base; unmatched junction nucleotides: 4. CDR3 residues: CASRGTGTNTEAFF. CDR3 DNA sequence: TGTGCCAGCAGGGGGACAGGCACGAACACTGAAGCTTTCTTT.

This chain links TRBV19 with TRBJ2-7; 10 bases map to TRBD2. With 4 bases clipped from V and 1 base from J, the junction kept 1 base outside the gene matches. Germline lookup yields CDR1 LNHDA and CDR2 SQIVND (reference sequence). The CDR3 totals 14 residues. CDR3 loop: CASSSSGRSYEQYF. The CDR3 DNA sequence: TGTGCCAGTAGTAGTAGCGGGAGGTCCTACGAGCAGTACTTC.

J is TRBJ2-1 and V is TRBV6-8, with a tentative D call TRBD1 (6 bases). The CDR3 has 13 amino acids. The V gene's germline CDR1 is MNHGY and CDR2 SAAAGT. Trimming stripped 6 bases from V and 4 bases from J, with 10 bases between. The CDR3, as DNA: TGTGCCAGCAGGGGGGCCGGGTACAATGAGCAGTTCTTC. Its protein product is CASRGAGYNEQFF.